The subject of this entry is one T cell receptor beta chain. Regarding treatment: 19 received Ad26.COV2.S at low or high dose, single or two shots; 5 received placebo; per-sample allocation not given. Collection of the samples took place on day 63 after the first injection of vaccine or placebo. Expression of Wuhan-strain SARS-CoV-2 spike came from the Ad26 vector that formed the vaccine. This specimen belongs to a study of Ad26.COV2.S vaccination and SARS-CoV-2 variants. As for the study in general: Participant was drawn from the COV1001 Ad26.COV2.S trial arm. Each vaccinee took Ad26.COV2.S intramuscularly, once or twice 56 days apart.

Germline V lookup: CDR1 MNHEY, CDR2 SVGAGI. The CDR3 is made up of 13 amino acids. V shed 0 bases and J shed 7 bases, with 4 bases lying between them. The method was immunoSEQ multiplex PCR; TCRdb's version includes in-frame clones alone and lacks a portion of them. The table records a few hundred thousand clones, more than 75% of them present only once. Sample: peripheral blood, taken in a trial of Ad26.COV2.S vaccine versus placebo. This chain connects TRBV6-5 to TRBJ1-6; D remains ambiguous. This receptor was obtained from a person aged 18-60 years who received the Ad26.COV2.S COVID-19 vaccine or a placebo. The CDR3 spells CASSYSKNSPLHF. The CDR3, as DNA: TGTGCCAGCAGTTACTCTAAGAATTCACCCCTCCACTTT.